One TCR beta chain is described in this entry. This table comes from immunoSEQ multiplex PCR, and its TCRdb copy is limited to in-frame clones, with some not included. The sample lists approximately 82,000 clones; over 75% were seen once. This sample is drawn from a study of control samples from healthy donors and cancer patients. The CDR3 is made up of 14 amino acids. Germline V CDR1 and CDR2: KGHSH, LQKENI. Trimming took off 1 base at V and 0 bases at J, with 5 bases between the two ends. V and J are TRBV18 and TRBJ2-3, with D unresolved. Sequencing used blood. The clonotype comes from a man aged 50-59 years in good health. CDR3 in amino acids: CASSPLASTDTQYF. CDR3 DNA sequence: TGTGCCAGCTCACCACTCGCGAGCACAGATACGCAGTATTTT.